What follows describes a single T cell receptor (beta chain). Sequenced by immunoSEQ multiplex PCR; TCRdb stores in-frame clones only, minus some. The data contain about 120,000 clones, around nine tenths of them singletons. The record originates from a study of blood T cell repertoires in COVID-19. CDR3 size: 15 residues. Trimming cost V 5 bases and J 3 bases, with 11 bases left between them. Germline CDR1 and CDR2: SEHNR and FQNEAQ (reference sequence). Material for sequencing was peripheral blood. The sequence was collected from a human donor with active COVID-19. The donor label of this sample is uncertain. The chain joins TRBV7-9 to TRBJ1-6; TRBD1 is a possible D gene (5 bases). As DNA, the CDR3 is TGTGCCAGCAGCGCGGGGACGGGCTATAATTCACCCCTCCACTTT. The encoded protein is CASSAGTGYNSPLHF.